This TCR beta chain was obtained from a study of OX40 agonist ivuxolimab in advanced cancers. The CDR3 has 15 residues. Germline V gives CDR1 MNHEY, CDR2 SMNVEV (reference sequence). V was pared by 3 bases and J by 3 bases, with 6 bases of the junction left unmatched. Details on this clone: Its antigen is not known.

The study's findings and limits: Clonal expansion was seen in CD4+ and CD8+ blood T cells by week 6 at 0.1 to 3.0 mg/kg.

Libraries were prepared by immunoSEQ multiplex PCR; TCRdb keeps only in-frame clonotypes and omits some of them. The repertoire holds about 15,000 clones, roughly 65% seen once, with approximately 37% in the top ten. This receptor was identified in an adult with an advanced solid tumor such as melanoma, head and neck, liver or kidney cancer. The chain uses TRBV27 and TRBJ2-7, with TRBD2 matching 9 bases. The sample in question was CD4+ or CD8+ T cells sorted from blood, obtained in a trial of the OX40 agonist ivuxolimab. The CDR3 is CASSFRLAGSYEQYF. The CDR3 DNA sequence: TGTGCCAGCAGTTTCCGGCTAGCGGGGAGCTACGAGCAGTACTTC.